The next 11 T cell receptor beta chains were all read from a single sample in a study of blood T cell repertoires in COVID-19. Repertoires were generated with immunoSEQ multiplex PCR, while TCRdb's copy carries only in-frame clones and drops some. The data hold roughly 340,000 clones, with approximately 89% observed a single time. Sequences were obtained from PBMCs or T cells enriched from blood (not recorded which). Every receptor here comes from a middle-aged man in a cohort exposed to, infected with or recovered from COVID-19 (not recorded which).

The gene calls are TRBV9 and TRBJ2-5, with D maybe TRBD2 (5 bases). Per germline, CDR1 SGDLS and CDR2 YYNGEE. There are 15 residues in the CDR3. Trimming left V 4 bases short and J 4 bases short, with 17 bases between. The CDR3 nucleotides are TGTGCCAGCAGCACCCGGGATTTAGAGGGAGAGACCCAGTACTTC. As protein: CASSTRDLEGETQYF.

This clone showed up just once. CDR3 nucleotides: TGCGCCAGCAGCGAAGGGGCCGGCGGGAAGAGCACAGATACGCAGTATTTT. Its translation: CASSEGAGGKSTDTQYF. This chain uses TRBV5-1 with TRBJ2-3; possible D gene TRBD2, 6 bases. This CDR3 comprises 17 residues. Trimming pared 4 bases from V and 0 bases from J, leaving 18 bases between. Germline CDR1 SGHRS, CDR2 YFSETQ. Filled out from reference TRBV5-1 and TRBJ2-3, the complete variable domain reads KAGVTQTPRYLIKTRGQQVTLSCSPISGHRSVSWYQQTPGQGLQFLFEYFSETQRNKGNFPGRFSGRQFSNSRSEMNVSTLELGDSALYLCASSEGAGGKSTDTQYFGPGTRLTVL.

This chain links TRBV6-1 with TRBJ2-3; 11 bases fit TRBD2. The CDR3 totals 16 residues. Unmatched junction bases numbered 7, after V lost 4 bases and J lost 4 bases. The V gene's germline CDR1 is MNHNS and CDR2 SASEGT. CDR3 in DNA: TGTGCCAGCAGTGTCACTAGCGGGAGAGGTGCAGATACGCAGTATTTT. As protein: CASSVTSGRGADTQYF.

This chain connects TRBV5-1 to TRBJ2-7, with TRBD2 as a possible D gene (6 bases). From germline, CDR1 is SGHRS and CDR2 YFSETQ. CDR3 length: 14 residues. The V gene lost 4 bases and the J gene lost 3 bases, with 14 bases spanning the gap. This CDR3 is CASSAGTLLYEQYF. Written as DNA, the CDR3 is TGCGCCAGCAGCGCCGGGACTTTACTCTACGAGCAGTACTTC.

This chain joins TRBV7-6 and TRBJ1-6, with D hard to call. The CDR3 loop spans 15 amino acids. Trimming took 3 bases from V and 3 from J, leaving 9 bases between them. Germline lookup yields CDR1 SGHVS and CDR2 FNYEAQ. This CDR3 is CASSFTTDYNSPLHF. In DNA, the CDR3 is TGTGCCAGCAGCTTTACTACTGACTATAATTCACCCCTCCACTTT. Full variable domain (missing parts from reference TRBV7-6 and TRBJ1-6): GAGVSQSPRYKVTKRGQDVALRCDPISGHVSLYWYRQALGQGPEFLTYFNYEAQQDKSGLPNDRFSAERPEGSISTLTIQRTEQRDSAMYRCASSFTTDYNSPLHFGNGTRLTVT.

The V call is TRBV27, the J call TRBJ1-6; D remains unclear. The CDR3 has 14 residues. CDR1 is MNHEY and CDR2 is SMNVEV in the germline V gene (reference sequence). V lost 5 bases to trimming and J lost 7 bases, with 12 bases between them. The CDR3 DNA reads TGTGCCAGCAGTATACGCTACAGCAATTCACCCCTCCACTTT. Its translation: CASSIRYSNSPLHF.

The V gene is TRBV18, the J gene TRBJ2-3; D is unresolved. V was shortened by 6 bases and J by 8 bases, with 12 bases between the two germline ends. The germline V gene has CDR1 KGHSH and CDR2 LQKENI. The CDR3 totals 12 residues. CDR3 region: CASSRPPGTQYF. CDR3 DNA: TGTGCCAGCTCCCGTCCCCCGGGTACGCAGTATTTT.

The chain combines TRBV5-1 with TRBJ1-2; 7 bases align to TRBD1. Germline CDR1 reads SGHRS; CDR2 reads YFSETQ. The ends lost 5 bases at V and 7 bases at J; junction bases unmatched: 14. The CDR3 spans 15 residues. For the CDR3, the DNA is TGCGCCAGCAGTCGCGACTTTGACAGGGAGAGTGGCTACACCTTC. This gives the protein CASSRDFDRESGYTF.

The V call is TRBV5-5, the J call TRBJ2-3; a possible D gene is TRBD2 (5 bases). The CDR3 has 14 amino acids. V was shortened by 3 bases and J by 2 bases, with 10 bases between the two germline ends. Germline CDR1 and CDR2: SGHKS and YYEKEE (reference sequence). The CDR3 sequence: CASSSLSATDTQYF. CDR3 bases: TGTGCCAGCAGCTCCCTTAGCGCCACAGATACGCAGTATTTT.

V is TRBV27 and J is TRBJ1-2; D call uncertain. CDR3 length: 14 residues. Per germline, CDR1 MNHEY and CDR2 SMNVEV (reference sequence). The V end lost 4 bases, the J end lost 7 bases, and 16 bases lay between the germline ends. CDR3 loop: CASSSTSAGGGYTF. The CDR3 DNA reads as TGTGCCAGCAGTTCGACATCGGCGGGAGGTGGCTACACCTTC.

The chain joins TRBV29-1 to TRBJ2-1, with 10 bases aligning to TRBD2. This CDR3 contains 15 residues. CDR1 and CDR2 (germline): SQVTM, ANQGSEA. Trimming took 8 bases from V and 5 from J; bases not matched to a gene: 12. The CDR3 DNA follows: TGCAGCCCCCAGGCGGGTAGCGGGAGGAACAATGAGCAGTTCTTC. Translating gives CSPQAGSGRNNEQFF.